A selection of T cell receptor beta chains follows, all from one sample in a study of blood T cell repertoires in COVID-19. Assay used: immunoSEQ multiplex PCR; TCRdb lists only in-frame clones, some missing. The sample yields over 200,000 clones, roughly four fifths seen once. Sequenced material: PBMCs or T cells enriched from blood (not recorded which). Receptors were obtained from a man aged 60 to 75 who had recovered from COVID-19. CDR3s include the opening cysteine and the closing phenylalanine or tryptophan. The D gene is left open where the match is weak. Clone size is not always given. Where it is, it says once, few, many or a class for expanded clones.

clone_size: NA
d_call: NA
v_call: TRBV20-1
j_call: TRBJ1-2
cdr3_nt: TGCAGTGCTAGTCACACGGGACATCCTAACTATGGCTACACCTTC
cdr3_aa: CSASHTGHPNYGYTF

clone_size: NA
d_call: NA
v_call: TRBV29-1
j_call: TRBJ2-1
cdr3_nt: TGCAGCGTTGAAGTTGGGGCGGGGAATGAGCAGTTCTTC
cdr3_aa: CSVEVGAGNEQFF

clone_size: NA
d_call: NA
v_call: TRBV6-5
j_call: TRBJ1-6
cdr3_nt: TGTGCCAGCAGTTACTCAGCGGGGAACAATTCACCCCTCCACTTT
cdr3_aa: CASSYSAGNNSPLHF

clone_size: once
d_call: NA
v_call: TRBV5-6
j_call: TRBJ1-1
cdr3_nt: TGTGCCAGCAGCTTGGATCTAAGCACTGAAGCTTTCTTT
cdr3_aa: CASSLDLSTEAFF

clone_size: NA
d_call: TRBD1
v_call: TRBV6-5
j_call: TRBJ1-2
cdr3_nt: TGTGCCAGCAGTTCCCTAAACAGGGGACGGAGGGGCTACACCTTC
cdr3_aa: CASSSLNRGRRGYTF

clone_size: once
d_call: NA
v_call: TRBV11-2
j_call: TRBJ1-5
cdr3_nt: TGTGCCAGCAGGGGAGGCCAGGTTGCCGCTCAGCCCCAGCATTTT
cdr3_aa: CASRGGQVAAQPQHF

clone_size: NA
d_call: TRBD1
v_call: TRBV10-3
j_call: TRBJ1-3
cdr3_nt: TGTGCCATCAGTACCTGGGACAGGGCCGCCTCTGGAAACACCATATATTTT
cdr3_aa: CAISTWDRAASGNTIYF

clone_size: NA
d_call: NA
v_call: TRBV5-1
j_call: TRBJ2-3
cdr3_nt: TGCGCCAGCAGCTGGGACTCCTCTACAGATACGCAGTATTTT
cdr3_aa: CASSWDSSTDTQYF

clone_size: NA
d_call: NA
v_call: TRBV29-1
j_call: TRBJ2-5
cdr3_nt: TGCAGCGTTGACCGGGGCCAAGAGACCCAGTACTTC
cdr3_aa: CSVDRGQETQYF

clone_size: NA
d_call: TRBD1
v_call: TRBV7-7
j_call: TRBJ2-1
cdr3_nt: TGTGCTAGCAGCCCGAGGGACAGCAATGAGCAGTTCTTC
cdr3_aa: CASSPRDSNEQFF

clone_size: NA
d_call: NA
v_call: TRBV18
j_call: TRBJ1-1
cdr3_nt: TGTGCCAGCTCTCCGCGGGGGGTCTTAGATGAAGCTTTCTTT
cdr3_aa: CASSPRGVLDEAFF

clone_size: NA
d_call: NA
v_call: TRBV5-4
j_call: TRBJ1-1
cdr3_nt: TGTGCCAGCAGCCTCAGGGGAGCTGAAGCTTTCTTT
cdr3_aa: CASSLRGAEAFF

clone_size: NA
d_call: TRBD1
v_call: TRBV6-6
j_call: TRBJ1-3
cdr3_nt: TGTGCCAGCACGGGACAGAGCTCTGGAAACACCATATATTTT
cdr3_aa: CASTGQSSGNTIYF

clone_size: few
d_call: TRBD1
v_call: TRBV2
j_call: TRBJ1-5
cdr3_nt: TGTGCCAGCAGTGGGCCTCGACAGGGGACGGGCAATCAGCCCCAGCATTTT
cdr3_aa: CASSGPRQGTGNQPQHF

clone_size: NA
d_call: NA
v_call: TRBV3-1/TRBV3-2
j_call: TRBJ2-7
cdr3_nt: TGTGCCAGCAGCCATCAATGGGACACAACCTACGAGCAGTACTTC
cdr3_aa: CASSHQWDTTYEQYF

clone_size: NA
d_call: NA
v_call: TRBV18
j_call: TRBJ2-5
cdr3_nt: TGTGCCAGCTCACCGGGGGCCCAAGAGACCCAGTACTTC
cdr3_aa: CASSPGAQETQYF

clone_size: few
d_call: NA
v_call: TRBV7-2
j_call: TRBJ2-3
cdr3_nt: TGTGCCAGCAGCTTAGCAGCGAGCACAGATACGCAGTATTTT
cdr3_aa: CASSLAASTDTQYF

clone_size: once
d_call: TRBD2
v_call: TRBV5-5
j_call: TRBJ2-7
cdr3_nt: TGTGCCAGCAGCCGGTCTACAGCGGGGGCATTCTACGAGCAGTACTTC
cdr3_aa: CASSRSTAGAFYEQYF

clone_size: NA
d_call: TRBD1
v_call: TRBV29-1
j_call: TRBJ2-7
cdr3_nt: TGCAGCGTTGATGGGGGGACAGGGGGCCGCGAGCAGTACTTC
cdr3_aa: CSVDGGTGGREQYF

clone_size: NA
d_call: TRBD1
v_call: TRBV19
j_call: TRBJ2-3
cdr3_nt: TGTGCCAGTAGTAGGACAGGGCGAACAGATACGCAGTATTTT
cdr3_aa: CASSRTGRTDTQYF

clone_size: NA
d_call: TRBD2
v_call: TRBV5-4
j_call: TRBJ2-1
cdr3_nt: TGTGCCAGCACCAACGAGCGGGGGGACAATGAGCAGTTCTTC
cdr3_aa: CASTNERGDNEQFF

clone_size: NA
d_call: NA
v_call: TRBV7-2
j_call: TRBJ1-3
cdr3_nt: TGTGCCAGCAGCTTATTCAGAGGAAACACCATATATTTT
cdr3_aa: CASSLFRGNTIYF

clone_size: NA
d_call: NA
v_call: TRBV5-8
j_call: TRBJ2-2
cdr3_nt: TGTGCCAGCAGCGGGGGGTTCACCGGGGAGCTGTTTTTT
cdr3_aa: CASSGGFTGELFF

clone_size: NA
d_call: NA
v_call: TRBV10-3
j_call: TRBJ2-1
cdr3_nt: TGTGCCATCAGTGAGTCGGGGCTAGATTACAATGAGCAGTTCTTC
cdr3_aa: CAISESGLDYNEQFF

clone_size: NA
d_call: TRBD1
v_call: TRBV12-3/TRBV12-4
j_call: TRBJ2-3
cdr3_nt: TGTGCCAGCAGTTTCCAGGGGGCAGATACGCAGTATTTT
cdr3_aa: CASSFQGADTQYF

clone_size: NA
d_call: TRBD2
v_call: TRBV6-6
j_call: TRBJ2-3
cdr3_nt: TGTGCCAGCAGGCGGGACTACACCACAGATACGCAGTATTTT
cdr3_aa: CASRRDYTTDTQYF

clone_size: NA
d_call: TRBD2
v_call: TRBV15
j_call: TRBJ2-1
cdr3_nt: TGTGCCACCAGCAGAGGGCTAGCGGGGATGCAGTTCTTC
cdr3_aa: CATSRGLAGMQFF

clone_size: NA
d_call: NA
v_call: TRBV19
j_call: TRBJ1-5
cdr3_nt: TGTGCCAGTAGTATGGGAGGGAGGGTCAATCAGCCCCAGCATTTT
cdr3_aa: CASSMGGRVNQPQHF

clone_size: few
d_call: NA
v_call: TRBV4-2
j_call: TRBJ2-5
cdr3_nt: TGTGCCAGCAGCCCCGACAGGGAGACCCAGTACTTC
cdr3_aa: CASSPDRETQYF

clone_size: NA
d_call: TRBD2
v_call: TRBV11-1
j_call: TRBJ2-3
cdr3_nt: TGTGCCAGCAGCTTAGTAGGTAGCGGGTTCGCAGATACGCAGTATTTT
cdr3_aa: CASSLVGSGFADTQYF

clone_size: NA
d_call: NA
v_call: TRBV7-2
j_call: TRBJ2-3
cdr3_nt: TGTGCCAGCAGCTTAAATGGGGGGGCCGTCACAGATACGCAGTATTTT
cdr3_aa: CASSLNGGAVTDTQYF

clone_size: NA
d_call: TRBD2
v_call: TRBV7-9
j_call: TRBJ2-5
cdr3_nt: TGTGCCAGCAGCTTAGGACTAGCCCAAGAGACCCAGTACTTC
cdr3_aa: CASSLGLAQETQYF

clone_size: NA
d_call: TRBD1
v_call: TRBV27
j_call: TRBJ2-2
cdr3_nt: TGTGCCAGCACGGGACAGGGGGCCGGGGAGCTGTTTTTT
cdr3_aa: CASTGQGAGELFF

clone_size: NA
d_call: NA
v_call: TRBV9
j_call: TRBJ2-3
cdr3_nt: TGTGCCAGCAGCGTAGAAGGGCGGGGAGATACGCAGTATTTT
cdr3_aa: CASSVEGRGDTQYF

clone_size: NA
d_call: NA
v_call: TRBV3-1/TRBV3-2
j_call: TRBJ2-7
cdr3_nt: TGTGCCAGCAGCCGGTGGCAGGCCTACGAGCAGTACTTC
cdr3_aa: CASSRWQAYEQYF

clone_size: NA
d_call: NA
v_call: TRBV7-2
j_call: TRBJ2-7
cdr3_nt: TGTGCCAGCAGCCCGGGACTGATTCCCTACGAGCAGTACTTC
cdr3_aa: CASSPGLIPYEQYF

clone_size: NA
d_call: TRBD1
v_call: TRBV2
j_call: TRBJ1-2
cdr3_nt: TGTGCCAGCAGTGAAGCGGGACAGGGGGCAAGGGGCTACACCTTC
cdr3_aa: CASSEAGQGARGYTF

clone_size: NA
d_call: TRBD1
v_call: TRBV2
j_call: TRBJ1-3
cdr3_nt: TGTGCCAGCATTCCGGGACAGGGGGCATCGGGAAACACCATATATTTT
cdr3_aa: CASIPGQGASGNTIYF

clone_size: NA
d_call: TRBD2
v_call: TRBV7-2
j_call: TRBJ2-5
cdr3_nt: TGTGCCAGCAGCTTAGTAGCGGGGGGGGGAGAGACCCAGTACTTC
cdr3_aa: CASSLVAGGGETQYF

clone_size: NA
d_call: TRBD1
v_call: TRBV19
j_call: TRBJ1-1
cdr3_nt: TGTGCCAGTAGAGATAGACAGGGGTCCACTGAAGCTTTCTTT
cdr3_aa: CASRDRQGSTEAFF

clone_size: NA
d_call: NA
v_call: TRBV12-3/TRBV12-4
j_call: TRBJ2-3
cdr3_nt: TGTGCCAGCAACTCGGGGATTACGCAGTATTTT
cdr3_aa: CASNSGITQYF

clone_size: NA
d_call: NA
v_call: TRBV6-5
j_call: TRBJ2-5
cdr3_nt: TGTGCCAGCAGTAGGGGGGGCAGGGGCCCAGAGACCCAGTACTTC
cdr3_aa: CASSRGGRGPETQYF